These 21 T cell receptor beta chains share one sample of origin, sequenced in a study of OX40 agonist ivuxolimab in advanced cancers. This table comes from immunoSEQ multiplex PCR, and its TCRdb copy is limited to in-frame clones, with some not included. The sample has about 65,000 clones, approximately 80% seen once. The sample here was CD4+ or CD8+ T cells sorted from blood, taken in a trial of the OX40 agonist ivuxolimab. Receptors were obtained from an adult with an advanced solid tumor such as melanoma, head and neck, liver or kidney cancer.

V and J are TRBV6-5 and TRBJ1-4; D remains ambiguous. CDR3 size: 13 residues. V was shortened by 6 bases and J by 3 bases, with 8 bases between the two germline ends. Germline V gene lookup returns CDR1 MNHEY and CDR2 SVGAGI. CDR3 residues: CASRESANEKLFF. Written as DNA, the CDR3 is TGTGCCAGCAGGGAGTCGGCTAATGAAAAACTGTTTTTT.

The chain links TRBV4-3 to TRBJ2-5; D ambiguous. V lost 2 bases and J 2 bases, leaving 24 bases between the germline ends. The CDR3 covers 19 residues. Germline values: CDR1 LGHNA, CDR2 YSLEER. This chain's CDR3 is CASSQFPPETTIKQETQYF. In DNA form, the CDR3 reads TGCGCCAGCAGCCAATTCCCCCCCGAGACAACGATAAAGCAAGAGACCCAGTACTTC.

This clone was counted only a few times. V usage is TRBV15 and J usage is TRBJ2-3; 8 bases align to TRBD1. This CDR3 spans 14 amino acids. Germline CDR1 LNHNV, CDR2 YYDKDF (reference sequence). The J segment lost 10 bases and the V segment lost 2 bases, leaving 8 bases of the junction unmatched. The CDR3 nucleotides read TGTGCCACCAGCAGACTACTCGGGACAGGCTCGCAGTATTTT. Translation: CATSRLLGTGSQYF.

The J gene is TRBJ2-1, the V gene TRBV5-1; D could derive from TRBD1 or TRBD2 (5 bases each). Trimming removed 4 bases at V and 2 bases at J, with 13 bases between. Germline CDR1 reads SGHRS; CDR2 reads YFSETQ. This CDR3 spans 15 amino acids. CDR3 loop: CASSRDQLTYNEQFF. CDR3 DNA sequence: TGCGCCAGCAGCCGGGACCAGCTAACCTACAATGAGCAGTTCTTC.

This clone was recorded a few times. CDR3 nucleotide sequence: TGTGCCAGTATGGACAGGGTCACGAACACTGAAGCTTTCTTT. Translation: CASMDRVTNTEAFF. This chain connects TRBV19 to TRBJ1-1; 8 bases align to TRBD1. CDR1 is LNHDA, CDR2 SQIVND, per germline (reference sequence). The CDR3 has 14 residues. J gave up 1 base and V 7 bases, and 5 bases lay outside the gene matches.

The chain recombines TRBV5-1 with TRBJ2-5; D not certain. The length of the CDR3 is 14 residues. Germline V gene lookup returns CDR1 SGHRS and CDR2 YFSETQ. Between the trimmed V and J ends, which lost 0 bases and 5 bases, there was a span of 11 bases. This CDR3 reads CASSLGAGRETQYF. The DNA for the CDR3 is TGCGCCAGCAGCTTGGGGGCAGGCCGGGAGACCCAGTACTTC.

The rearrangement uses TRBV21-1 and TRBJ1-2. TRBV21-1 is noted as a pseudogene. CDR3 length: 21 amino acids. The chain's CDR3 is CASSKNAPFQKEAGTNYGYTF. The CDR3 DNA reads as TGTGCCAGCAGCAAAAACGCACCGTTCCAAAAGGAGGCAGGGACTAACTATGGCTACACCTTC.

The chain couples TRBV27 to TRBJ2-3; 7 bases are a match to TRBD1. V lost 6 bases, J lost 2 bases, and 11 bases stayed unmatched. Germline CDR1 MNHEY, CDR2 SMNVEV (reference sequence). CDR3 size: 16 residues. CDR3: CASSQRLTGTTDTQYF. In DNA, the CDR3 is TGTGCCAGCAGCCAACGTTTGACAGGGACCACAGATACGCAGTATTTT.

This clone showed up just once. The rearrangement joins TRBV6-5 to TRBJ1-2; 7 nucleotides align to TRBD1. Germline CDR1 reads MNHEY; CDR2 reads SVGAGI. With V trimmed by 0 bases and J by 4 bases, 5 bases remained unmatched. The length of the CDR3 is 15 residues. CDR3 in DNA: TGTGCCAGCAGTTACTCGTTTGGGACAGCCTATGGCTACACCTTC. This codes for CASSYSFGTAYGYTF.

The chain recombines TRBV19 with TRBJ1-2; TRBD1 agrees at 8 bases. Looked up from germline, CDR1 is LNHDA and CDR2 is SQIVND (reference sequence). CDR3 length: 15 amino acids. The V and J ends lost 6 bases and 4 bases, in that order; junction bases with no gene match: 10. CDR3 nucleotides: TGTGCCAGTAGCTCGCCCCAGGGGGCGCGCTATGGCTACACCTTC. This gives the protein CASSSPQGARYGYTF.

The chain carries TRBV6-6 and TRBJ1-2; the match to TRBD1 covers 8 bases. This CDR3 comprises 15 residues. Germline V gives CDR1 MNHNY, CDR2 SVGAGI (reference sequence). The junction had 10 bases not matched to a gene; V was cut back by 2 bases and J by 8 bases. The CDR3 nucleotides read TGTGCCAGCAGTTACCGGGGGCAGGGGGCGCTCGGCTACACCTTC. Translation gives CASSYRGQGALGYTF.

CDR3 nucleotides: TGTGCCAGCAGTGGTCCAGGGGGCGCAAGTACGCAGTATTTT. Its protein product is CASSGPGGASTQYF. The V gene is TRBV2, the J gene TRBJ2-3; the match to TRBD1 covers 8 bases. V gave up 4 bases and J gave up 8 bases; unmatched junction bases: 8. This CDR3 is built from 14 residues. Germline values: CDR1 SNHLY, CDR2 FYNNEI. Using reference TRBV2 and TRBJ2-3 for the parts outside the CDR3, the full variable domain is EPEVTQTPSHQVTQMGQEVILRCVPISNHLYFYWYRQILGQKVEFLVSFYNNEISEKSEIFDDQFSVERPDGSNFTLKIRSTKLEDSAMYFCASSGPGGASTQYFGPGTRLTVL.

The V gene is TRBV4-1, the J gene TRBJ2-3; 10 nucleotides agree with TRBD2. The trim removed 1 base at V and 3 bases at J, leaving 1 base unmatched. The CDR3 has 15 amino acids. Per germline, CDR1 MGHRA and CDR2 YSYEKL. CDR3 nucleotides: TGCGCCAGCAGCCAAGGTAGCGGGAGGACAGATACGCAGTATTTT. Protein: CASSQGSGRTDTQYF.

The chain carries TRBV7-9 and TRBJ2-7, with 10 bases identical to TRBD1. Germline-derived CDR1 and CDR2 are SEHNR and FQNEAQ (reference sequence). V lost 4 bases to trimming and J lost 7 bases; unmatched junction nucleotides: 7. The CDR3 has 14 amino acids. CDR3: CASSSRDRGFEQYF. CDR3 DNA sequence: TGTGCCAGCAGCTCCCGGGACAGGGGCTTTGAGCAGTACTTC. Full variable domain (remainder filled in from reference TRBV7-9 and TRBJ2-7): DTGVSQNPRHKITKRGQNVTFRCDPISEHNRLYWYRQTLGQGPEFLTYFQNEAQLEKSRLLSDRFSAERPKGSFSTLEIQRTEQGDSAMYLCASSSRDRGFEQYFGPGTRLTVT.

This sequence joins TRBV5-6 and TRBJ1-2; D may be TRBD1 (6 bases). The V gene's germline CDR1 is SGHDT and CDR2 YYEEEE. The CDR3 has 15 amino acids. V gave up 0 bases and J gave up 4 bases, with 13 bases separating them. The CDR3 nucleotides are TGTGCCAGCAGCTTGGATGGGGGGCACGGCTATGGCTACACCTTC. It translates to CASSLDGGHGYGYTF.

V is TRBV5-5 and J is TRBJ2-7; D possibly corresponds to TRBD1 (5 bases). Germline CDR1 is SGHKS and CDR2 is YYEKEE (reference sequence). V was clipped by 2 bases and J by 6 bases, with 15 bases between them. This CDR3 is built from 14 residues. The CDR3 DNA follows: TGTGCCAGCAGCTTAGGTTGGGCAGGGCGCGAGCAGTACTTC. Its protein product is CASSLGWAGREQYF.

The V and J genes are TRBV5-4 and TRBJ2-1; D uncertain. The CDR3 runs 13 residues. With 0 bases removed from V and 6 bases from J, the gap between germline ends came to 7 bases. Germline V lookup: CDR1 SGHNT, CDR2 YYREEE (reference sequence). As DNA, the CDR3 is TGTGCCAGCAGCTTGGCAGCGCGCAATGAGCAGTTCTTC. It codes for CASSLAARNEQFF.

The chain is built from TRBV7-9 and TRBJ2-1; D not certain. The CDR3 runs 11 residues. V was trimmed by 10 bases and J by 3 bases, leaving 7 bases between them. The germline V gene has CDR1 SEHNR and CDR2 FQNEAQ (reference sequence). The CDR3 loop is CATENYNEQFF. The CDR3 DNA follows: TGTGCCACCGAAAACTACAATGAGCAGTTCTTC.

The chain links TRBV5-1 to TRBJ2-7, with 8 bases aligning to TRBD1. The V and J ends lost 2 bases and 5 bases, in that order; junction bases with no gene match: 3. The CDR3 sequence is 13 residues long. Per germline, CDR1 SGHRS and CDR2 YFSETQ. The CDR3 loop is CASSLGTGDEQYF. The CDR3 DNA reads as TGCGCCAGCAGCTTAGGGACAGGTGACGAGCAGTACTTC.

This chain uses TRBV11-3 with TRBJ2-3, with D uncertain. The CDR3 has 13 amino acids. CDR1 SGHNT and CDR2 YENEEA come from the germline V gene. The ends were cut back, 0 bases at V and 5 bases at J, with 6 bases in the middle. CDR3 protein: CASSLDLEDTQYF. The DNA for the CDR3 is TGTGCCAGCAGCTTAGATCTGGAAGATACGCAGTATTTT. The variable domain in full, completed from reference TRBV11-3 and TRBJ2-3, reads EAGVVQSPRYKIIEKKQPVAFWCNPISGHNTLYWYLQNLGQGPELLIRYENEEAVDDSQLPKDRFSAERLKGVDSTLKIQPAELGDSAVYLCASSLDLEDTQYFGPGTRLTVL.

This rearrangement joins TRBV19 to TRBJ1-4, with a weak D call TRBD1 (6 bases). The germline V and J ends were trimmed by 5 bases and 4 bases, with 14 bases remaining between them. This CDR3 is built from 15 residues. Germline lookup yields CDR1 LNHDA and CDR2 SQIVND (reference sequence). CDR3 in amino acids: CASSFRQEDNEKLFF. CDR3 nucleotides: TGTGCCAGTAGTTTTCGACAGGAAGATAATGAAAAACTGTTTTTT.